This T cell receptor (beta chain) originates from a study of control samples from healthy donors and cancer patients. Germline loops: CDR1 LGHNT, CDR2 FRNRAP. The V end was cut by 5 bases, the J end by 0 bases, with 7 bases between. The CDR3 totals 13 residues. Sequencing was performed with immunoSEQ multiplex PCR; in TCRdb, only in-frame clones are kept and a portion is missing. The sample lists 35,000 to 45,000 clones; 80% to 95% were seen once. The source is a woman between 40 and 50 years old with head and neck cancer. Material for sequencing was PBMCs. The rearrangement links TRBV12-5 to TRBJ1-1; D call uncertain. Here the CDR3 reads CASGMTVNTEAFF. The DNA of the CDR3 is TGTGCTAGTGGTATGACGGTGAACACTGAAGCTTTCTTT. The full variable domain, its missing parts supplied by reference TRBV12-5 and TRBJ1-1, is DARVTQTPRHKVTEMGQEVTMRCQPILGHNTVFWYRQTMMQGLELLAYFRNRAPLDDSGMPKDRFSAEMPDATLATLKIQPSEPRDSAVYFCASGMTVNTEAFFGQGTRLTVV.